The 14 T cell receptor beta chains reported below all come from one sample, sequenced in a study of CD8 T cells in Susac syndrome. An input of roughly 0.5 to 1 ug of RNA was subjected to reverse transcription using random hexamers. TCRdb fed the immunoSEQ multiplex PCR reads into MiXCR, producing one record per CDR3 protein. The data contain about 300,000 distinct CDR3 sequences, approximately 85% of them singletons. The sample comprised CD8+ T cells from PBMCs. The receptors shown here come from a human donor with multiple sclerosis.

The CDR3 spells CATGPTSLLQETQYF. The DNA of the CDR3 is TGTGCCACCGGACCGACATCGCTTCTACAAGAGACCCAGTACTTC. V and J are TRBV5-4 and TRBJ2-5; D gene unclear. The CDR3 contains 15 residues. CDR1 and CDR2 from the germline V gene are SGHNT and YYREEE (reference sequence). V was shortened by 9 bases and J by 2 bases, with 20 bases between the two germline ends.

V and J are TRBV13 and TRBJ2-7, with D unclear. Deletions cut 6 bases from V and 6 bases from J, with 12 bases between. CDR1 PRHDT and CDR2 FYEKMQ come from the germline V gene (reference sequence). The CDR3 runs 12 residues. CDR3 in amino acids: CASRAAGLEQYF. The CDR3, as DNA: TGTGCCAGCAGGGCGGCTGGCCTCGAGCAGTACTTC.

The chain is built from TRBV6-5 and TRBJ1-2, with D maybe TRBD1 (5 bases). Looked up from germline, CDR1 is MNHEY and CDR2 is SVGAGI. The CDR3 is made up of 15 amino acids. The germline V and J ends were trimmed by 1 base and 6 bases, with 15 bases remaining between them. For the CDR3, the DNA is TGTGCCAGCAGTTACTTGAACAGGAATCAGGATGGCTACACCTTC. Amino acid sequence: CASSYLNRNQDGYTF.

The chain couples TRBV28 to TRBJ2-7; D is uncertain. The CDR3 spans 16 residues. V lost 4 bases and J lost 2, with 18 bases in between. The germline V gene encodes CDR1 MDHEN and CDR2 SYDVKM. CDR3 sequence: CASSWFPKTATYEQYF. The DNA of the CDR3 is TGTGCCAGCAGTTGGTTTCCCAAAACAGCAACCTACGAGCAGTACTTC.

V is TRBV28 and J is TRBJ2-1, with TRBD2 matching 13 bases. Per germline, CDR1 MDHEN and CDR2 SYDVKM. With 5 bases clipped from V and 5 bases from J, the junction kept 6 bases outside the gene matches. There are 16 residues in the CDR3. The CDR3 loop reads CASSPPGLAGNNEQFF. The CDR3 DNA reads TGTGCCAGCAGTCCTCCGGGACTAGCGGGAAACAATGAGCAGTTCTTC.

The J gene is TRBJ1-3, the V gene TRBV7-9, with 7 positions matching TRBD1. After removal of 6 bases from V and 0 bases from J, the junction contained 5 bases not matched to a gene. In germline, CDR1 is SEHNR, CDR2 FQNEAQ (reference sequence). There are 15 residues in the CDR3. CDR3 region: CASRGDRASGNTIYF. DNA for the CDR3: TGTGCCAGCAGGGGTGACAGGGCCTCTGGAAACACCATATATTTT.

The rearrangement uses TRBV6-2 or TRBV6-3 and TRBJ2-1, with TRBD2 as a possible D gene (6 bases). Germline CDR1 is MNHEY and CDR2 is SVGEGT. The CDR3 runs to 17 residues. V was pared by 0 bases and J by 3 bases, with 15 bases between. In DNA, the CDR3 is TGTGCCAGCAGTTACTCCCCGGACTACCGAGTCTACAATGAGCAGTTCTTC. It encodes CASSYSPDYRVYNEQFF.

J is TRBJ2-7 and V is TRBV10-2; 7 bases align to TRBD1. Germline V gene sequence: CDR1 WSHSY, CDR2 SAAADI. The CDR3 consists of 11 residues. V lost 10 bases, J lost 4 bases, and 4 bases stayed unmatched. The CDR3 sequence: CATQGVYEQYF. The CDR3, as DNA: TGCGCCACCCAGGGGGTGTACGAGCAGTACTTC.

The rearrangement links TRBV9 to TRBJ1-2; D is possibly TRBD1 (5 bases). Germline values: CDR1 SGDLS, CDR2 YYNGEE. The CDR3 has 15 amino acids. Trimming took off 3 bases at V and 2 bases at J, with 14 bases between the two ends. CDR3 region: CASSAKPGLNYGYTF. CDR3 nucleotides: TGTGCCAGCAGCGCAAAACCAGGGTTAAACTATGGCTACACCTTC.

CDR3 amino acids: CASSFSDRGEKLFF. The CDR3 DNA reads as TGTGCCAGCAGCTTCTCGGACAGGGGAGAAAAACTGTTTTTT. The chain couples TRBV7-9 to TRBJ1-4; 9 bases agree with TRBD1. V lost 3 bases, J lost 8 bases, and 4 bases stayed unmatched. This CDR3 has 14 residues. Per germline, CDR1 SEHNR and CDR2 FQNEAQ (reference sequence).

The V and J genes are TRBV4-1 and TRBJ2-7; D ambiguous. Germline V CDR1 and CDR2: MGHRA, YSYEKL. Trimming removed 3 bases from V and 5 bases from J, with 14 bases in between. This CDR3 is 14 amino acids long. CDR3 amino acids: CASSQQSDRHEQYF. CDR3 nucleotides: TGCGCCAGCAGCCAGCAGTCGGATAGGCACGAGCAGTACTTC.

This chain joins TRBV9 and TRBJ2-3, with a possible D match to TRBD2 (6 bases). Germline loops: CDR1 SGDLS, CDR2 YYNGEE. Deletions cut 3 bases from V and 1 base from J, with 15 bases between. The CDR3 covers 16 residues. CDR3 DNA sequence: TGTGCCAGCAGCGAGGGACTCCAGGCGGGCACAGATACGCAGTATTTT. Translated: CASSEGLQAGTDTQYF.

The chain recombines TRBV7-9 with TRBJ1-5; 9 nucleotides match TRBD1. The CDR3 is 16 amino acids. Germline values: CDR1 SEHNR, CDR2 FQNEAQ (reference sequence). Trimming at V came to 2 bases and at J to 6 bases, leaving 8 bases not matched to a gene. The CDR3 DNA is TGTGCCAGCAGCTTACGGGACAGGGATCCTCGTCAGCCCCAGCATTTT. As protein: CASSLRDRDPRQPQHF.

The V gene is TRBV6-5, the J gene TRBJ1-2, with TRBD1 as a possible D gene (5 bases). The CDR3 spans 15 residues. Germline V CDR1 and CDR2: MNHEY, SVGAGI. Trimming left V 0 bases short and J 7 bases short, with 15 bases between. The CDR3 is CASSYSVDSLGGYTF. DNA for the CDR3: TGTGCCAGCAGTTACTCGGTTGACAGTTTGGGTGGCTACACCTTC.